This T cell receptor beta chain was observed in a study of identical twins. TCRdb independently ran MiXCR on the 5' RACE reads; one entry per CDR3 protein. The data show about 520,000 distinct CDR3 sequences, 22% seen once. V trimming: 1 base; J trimming: 2 bases; junction bases outside the gene matches: 1. The CDR3 extends over 16 amino acids. The sample was also reused in another study, on T cells expressing NK-cell markers. That investigation notes: Cells sorted as CD3+CD56+NKG2C+, CD3+CD56+NKG2C- and CD3+CD56-NKG2C+ T cells supplied the TCR beta repertoires.

This receptor was taken from a woman aged 18-29 years in good health. Source material: CD4+ T cells sorted from blood. The chain uses TRBV12-3 or TRBV12-4 and TRBJ2-6; 8 positions agree with TRBD2. CDR3 nucleotide sequence: TGTGCCAGCAGTTTAGAGCGGGGGACTGGGGCCAACGTCCTGACTTTC. Translated, it gives CASSLERGTGANVLTF.